What follows describes a single T cell receptor beta chain. This sample stems from a study of T cell changes during pregnancy in multiple sclerosis. This table comes from immunoSEQ multiplex PCR, and its TCRdb copy is limited to in-frame clones, with some not included. The sample lists about 53,000 clones, 85% to 95% occurring once. V was pared by 6 bases and J by 1 base, with 15 bases between. The CDR3 spans 15 residues. Germline values: CDR1 SNHLY, CDR2 FYNNEI. The sample in question was CD4+ T cells from peripheral blood mononuclear cells, obtained in the third trimester of pregnancy. The chain has TRBV2 and TRBJ1-1, with a possible D match to TRBD1 (5 bases). The sequence was obtained from a female donor with multiple sclerosis, enrolled in a pregnancy study. CDR3: CASSQYGAPNTEAFF. The CDR3 coding sequence is TGTGCCAGCAGCCAATATGGGGCACCGAACACTGAAGCTTTCTTT.